The 17 T cell receptor beta chains reported below all come from one sample, sequenced in a study of shared clonotypes between healthy human individuals. Libraries were prepared by immunoSEQ multiplex PCR; TCRdb keeps only in-frame clonotypes and omits some of them. This sample has about 1 million clones; roughly 75% occur once, and the top ten carry approximately 1.5%. Sequenced material: memory CD4+ T cells sorted from blood. Subset in this sample: CD45RA-negative fraction. Receptors were obtained from a man between 18 and 35 years old in good health.

J is TRBJ2-1 and V is TRBV7-9; no clear D. Germline loops: CDR1 SEHNR, CDR2 FQNEAQ (reference sequence). This CDR3 is built from 15 residues. Between the trimmed V and J ends, which lost 1 base and 4 bases, there was a span of 11 bases. The CDR3 loop reads CASSLGQSLYNEQFF. The CDR3 DNA follows: TGTGCCAGCAGCTTAGGGCAGAGTCTGTACAATGAGCAGTTCTTC.

V is TRBV6-6 and J is TRBJ2-5; D gene ambiguous. The CDR3 consists of 14 residues. Trimming shortened V by 0 bases and J by 3 bases, and 8 bases separated the two germline ends. Per the germline V gene, CDR1 is MNHNY and CDR2 is SVGAGI (reference sequence). Here the CDR3 DNA reads TGTGCCAGCAGTTACTCGACGCAGAAAGAGACCCAGTACTTC. This gives the protein CASSYSTQKETQYF.

CDR3 bases: TGTGCCACCAGCCGAGGCAGATTAGCCAAAAACATTCAGTACTTC. Translated, it gives CATSRGRLAKNIQYF. The V gene is TRBV15, the J gene TRBJ2-4; D call uncertain. The CDR3 spans 15 residues. Germline lookup yields CDR1 LNHNV and CDR2 YYDKDF (reference sequence). Between the trimmed V and J ends, which lost 5 bases and 0 bases, there was a span of 11 bases.

The V gene is TRBV5-4, the J gene TRBJ1-2; a possible D gene is TRBD1 (6 bases). CDR3 length: 14 amino acids. The V end was cut by 4 bases, the J end by 4 bases, with 14 bases between. In germline, CDR1 is SGHNT, CDR2 YYREEE (reference sequence). The CDR3 nucleotides read TGTGCCAGCAGCCCAGGGACAACTCGCTATGGCTACACCTTC. Translation: CASSPGTTRYGYTF.

This chain joins TRBV4-3 and TRBJ1-3; perhaps TRBD1 as D (5 bases). V was pared by 0 bases and J by 4 bases, with 7 bases between. From germline, CDR1 is LGHNA and CDR2 YSLEER. The CDR3 totals 14 residues. CDR3 nucleotide sequence: TGCGCCAGCAGCCAAGATAACAGGGGAAACACCATATATTTT. Protein sequence: CASSQDNRGNTIYF.

The V gene is TRBV28, the J gene TRBJ1-1; 8 positions agree with TRBD1. CDR1 is MDHEN and CDR2 is SYDVKM in the germline V gene. V dropped 3 bases and J dropped 4; count of bases not matched to a gene: 7. This CDR3 comprises 15 residues. The CDR3 region is CASSFVGQGGTEAFF. DNA of the CDR3: TGTGCCAGCAGTTTCGTCGGACAGGGCGGCACTGAAGCTTTCTTT.

This clone has only one observation. The chain recombines TRBV7-2 with TRBJ2-7, with 12 bases aligning to TRBD2. The length of the CDR3 is 17 residues. Losses at the gene ends were 0 bases for V and 0 bases for J; bases not matched to a gene: 3. Per the germline V gene, CDR1 is SGHTA and CDR2 is FQGNSA. CDR3 nucleotides: TGTGCCAGCAGCTTAGCACTAGCGGGAGGTACCTCCTACGAGCAGTACTTC. Protein product: CASSLALAGGTSYEQYF.

The chain links TRBV5-1 to TRBJ2-3; D is unresolved. The CDR3 is made up of 14 amino acids. Trimming removed 2 bases at V and 5 bases at J, with 12 bases between. The germline V gene encodes CDR1 SGHRS and CDR2 YFSETQ. The CDR3 bases are TGCGCCAGCAGCTTCGGGTCCTGGGGAGATACGCAGTATTTT. This translates into CASSFGSWGDTQYF.

The chain combines TRBV11-2 with TRBJ2-7, with 9 nucleotides matching TRBD2. The germline gives CDR1 SGHAT, CDR2 FQNNGV. V shed 5 bases and J 2 bases; nucleotides not matched to a gene: 10. The CDR3 length is 16 residues. The CDR3 coding sequence is TGTGCCAGCAGCCCCTATAGCGGGGGTGCGGCCTACGAGCAGTACTTC. It encodes CASSPYSGGAAYEQYF. The full variable domain, with the rest looked up from reference TRBV11-2 and TRBJ2-7, is EAGVAQSPRYKIIEKRQSVAFWCNPISGHATLYWYQQILGQGPKLLIQFQNNGVVDDSQLPKDRFSAERLKGVDSTLKIQPAKLEDSAVYLCASSPYSGGAAYEQYFGPGTRLTVT.

The chain recombines TRBV5-1 with TRBJ1-4; 8 nucleotides align to TRBD1. With 7 bases clipped from V and 5 bases from J, the junction kept 7 bases outside the gene matches. CDR1 is SGHRS, CDR2 YFSETQ, per germline. The CDR3 is 14 residues long. CDR3 sequence: CASGTGTGNEKLFF. The CDR3, as DNA: TGCGCCAGCGGAACCGGGACAGGCAATGAAAAACTGTTTTTT.

The chain uses TRBV5-4 and TRBJ2-6; D uncertain. Germline V gene data show CDR1 as SGHNT and CDR2 as YYREEE (reference sequence). There are 16 residues in the CDR3. The ends were cut back, 0 bases at V and 0 bases at J, with 7 bases in the middle. CDR3 DNA sequence: TGTGCCAGCAGCTTGGTCGGCTTCTCTGGGGCCAACGTCCTGACTTTC. As protein: CASSLVGFSGANVLTF.

J is TRBJ1-2 and V is TRBV9; the D gene is possibly TRBD1 (6 bases). V was shortened by 3 bases and J by 6 bases, with 12 bases between the two germline ends. This CDR3 region has 13 residues. Germline lookup yields CDR1 SGDLS and CDR2 YYNGEE. The CDR3 region is CASSATGTHGYTF. CDR3 nucleotide sequence: TGTGCCAGCAGCGCAACAGGGACCCATGGCTACACCTTC.

The table lists this clone with a few counts. J is TRBJ1-6 and V is TRBV10-3, with no clear D. Trimming removed 0 bases at V and 7 bases at J, with 10 bases between. The CDR3 has 15 residues. Looked up from germline, CDR1 is ENHRY and CDR2 is SYGVKD. The CDR3 region has the DNA TGTGCCATCAGTGAGTCGCCAGGCGCCAATTCACCCCTCCACTTT. This translates into CAISESPGANSPLHF.

The chain combines TRBV27 with TRBJ2-5, with 9 bases aligning to TRBD2. Per the germline V gene, CDR1 is MNHEY and CDR2 is SMNVEV (reference sequence). V was clipped by 5 bases and J by 7 bases; unmatched bases: 8. CDR3 length equals 14 residues. The CDR3 region is CASSVRQTSGTQYF. The CDR3 DNA is TGTGCCAGCAGTGTTAGGCAGACTAGCGGGACCCAGTACTTC.

V and J are TRBV2 and TRBJ1-4; the D gene is possibly TRBD1 (5 bases). The V gene's germline CDR1 is SNHLY and CDR2 FYNNEI. Trimming left V 7 bases short and J 8 bases short, with 14 bases between. This CDR3 has 13 amino acids. This CDR3 reads CASNRGFREKLFF. The CDR3 DNA sequence: TGTGCCAGCAATCGGGGGTTCCGGGAAAAACTGTTTTTT. The complete variable domain, with remaining parts taken from reference TRBV2 and TRBJ1-4, reads EPEVTQTPSHQVTQMGQEVILRCVPISNHLYFYWYRQILGQKVEFLVSFYNNEISEKSEIFDDQFSVERPDGSNFTLKIRSTKLEDSAMYFCASNRGFREKLFFGSGTQLSVL.

The rearrangement uses TRBV4-3 and TRBJ1-2; TRBD1 aligns across 8 bases. This CDR3 contains 13 residues. Looked up from germline, CDR1 is LGHNA and CDR2 is YSLEER. Losses at the gene ends were 5 bases for V and 8 bases for J; bases not matched to a gene: 7. This chain's CDR3 is CASSFQGAEGYTF. In nucleotides, the CDR3 is TGCGCCAGCAGCTTCCAGGGGGCGGAAGGCTACACCTTC.

The V gene is TRBV30, the J gene TRBJ1-1; no firm D call. Germline CDR1 reads GTSNPN; CDR2 reads SVGIG (reference sequence). The CDR3 is 12 residues long. Between the trimmed V and J ends, which lost 3 bases and 6 bases, there was a span of 11 bases. CDR3 residues: CAWRAGRAEAFF. The CDR3 nucleotides are TGTGCCTGGAGGGCGGGGAGGGCTGAAGCTTTCTTT.